This T cell receptor (beta chain) appears in the sequencing data of a study of OX40 agonist ivuxolimab in advanced cancers. In the study overall: Ivuxolimab, which targeted the costimulatory receptor OX40 (CD134), was an agonistic, fully human IgG2 monoclonal antibody. Intravenous ivuxolimab was administered to patients every 2 weeks at six dose levels: 0.01, 0.1, 0.3, 1.5, 3 and 10 mg/kg. Among the roughly 54 dose-escalation patients, some 19 had hepatocellular carcinoma, about 15 melanoma, 9 renal cell carcinoma and 9 head and neck cancer. In the dose-escalation cohort, more than 80% of patients were male, and the mean age was approximately 60 years with a range of roughly 20 to 79. Prior anti-PD-1, anti-PD-L1 or anti-CTLA-4 therapy was permitted, and about 40% of dose-escalation patients had received checkpoint inhibitors. Partial responses occurred in three dose-escalation patients, of whom one had hepatocellular carcinoma and two had cutaneous melanoma. The point of sequencing TCRbeta in the periphery was to test whether ivuxolimab changed TCR sequence diversity and drove clonal T-cell expansion. The paper describes the monotherapy dose-escalation part (N = 52 patients) of the phase I trial of ivuxolimab. Points the paper makes about the study in general: At doses of 0.1 to 3.0 mg/kg, clonal expansion of both CD4+ and CD8+ blood T cells was observed from baseline to week 6. Low levels of normalized T-cell clonal expansion were also seen in some nonresponding patients. Partial responders in the 0.1-3.0 mg/kg groups had among the lowest normalized peripheral clonal expansion, especially among CD8+ T cells. Which antigens the clonally expanded peripheral T cells were specific for was not determined. On average, CD8+ T cells showed more expanded clones than CD4+ T cells after ivuxolimab.

Details on this clone: There is no known antigen for this receptor. Base qualities were left out, and no much larger clone turns up one base away.

Looking up the germline V gene yields CDR1 SGHAT and CDR2 FQNNGV. V is pared back by 5 bases and J by 5 bases, with 12 bases lying between the germline termini. CDR3 length: 14 amino acids, cysteine to phenylalanine. The retained sequence is limited to the CDR3, 42 bases, with the frame set at the first base. Genomic DNA was extracted from sorted cells for sequencing of the TCRbeta CDR3 region. TCRbeta CDR3 regions were sequenced using the immunoSEQ Assay. TCRdb holds this immuneACCESS table with in-frame rearrangements only. Some clones are missing; in checked studies, unresolved V genes explain under half, and the rest has no known cause. The sample includes 90,000 or so clones, with about 92% observed a single time. The ten most abundant clones make up about 3.4% of the sample. The trial excluded patients who had a history of autoimmune disease or who were on systemic immunosuppression. In every dose cohort, peripheral blood was drawn for TCR sequencing at baseline, cycle 4 day 1, and cycle 7 day 1. The samples were taken from a phase I, first-in-human, multicenter, open-label dose-escalation trial of ivuxolimab. Adults with locally advanced or metastatic head and neck squamous cell, hepatocellular, melanoma or renal cell carcinoma were enrolled in the trial. Before TCR sequencing, CD4+ T cells and CD8+ T cells from peripheral blood were sorted into separate populations.

The rearranged chain carries TRBV11-2 and TRBJ2-2; TRBD2 is possibly the D segment (5 matching bases). This sequence originates from an adult with an advanced solid tumor such as melanoma, head and neck, liver or kidney cancer. The sample here was CD4+ or CD8+ T cells sorted from blood, taken in a trial of the OX40 agonist ivuxolimab. The encoded CDR3 is CASSPLWETGELFF. In nucleotides, the sequence is TGTGCCAGCAGCCCACTTTGGGAGACCGGGGAGCTGTTTTTT.